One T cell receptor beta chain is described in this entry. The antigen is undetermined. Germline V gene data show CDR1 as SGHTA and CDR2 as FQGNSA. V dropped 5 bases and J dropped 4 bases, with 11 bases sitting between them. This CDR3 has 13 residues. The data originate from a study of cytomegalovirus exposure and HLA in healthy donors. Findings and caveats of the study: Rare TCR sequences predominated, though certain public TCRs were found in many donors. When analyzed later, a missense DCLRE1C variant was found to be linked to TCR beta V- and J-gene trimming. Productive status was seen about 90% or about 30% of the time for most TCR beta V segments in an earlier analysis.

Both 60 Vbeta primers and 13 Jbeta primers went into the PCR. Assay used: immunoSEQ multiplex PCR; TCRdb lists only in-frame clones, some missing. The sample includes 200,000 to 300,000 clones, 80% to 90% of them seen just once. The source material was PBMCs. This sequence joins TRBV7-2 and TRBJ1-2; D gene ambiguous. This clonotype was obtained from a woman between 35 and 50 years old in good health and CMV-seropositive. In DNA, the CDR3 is TGTGCCAGCAGCCCCGACCGACTCTATGGCTACACCTTC. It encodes CASSPDRLYGYTF. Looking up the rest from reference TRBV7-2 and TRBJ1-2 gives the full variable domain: GAGVSQSPSNKVTEKGKDVELRCDPISGHTALYWYRQSLGQGLEFLIYFQGNSAPDKSGLPSDRFSAERTGGSVSTLTIQRTQQEDSAVYLCASSPDRLYGYTFGSGTRLTVV.